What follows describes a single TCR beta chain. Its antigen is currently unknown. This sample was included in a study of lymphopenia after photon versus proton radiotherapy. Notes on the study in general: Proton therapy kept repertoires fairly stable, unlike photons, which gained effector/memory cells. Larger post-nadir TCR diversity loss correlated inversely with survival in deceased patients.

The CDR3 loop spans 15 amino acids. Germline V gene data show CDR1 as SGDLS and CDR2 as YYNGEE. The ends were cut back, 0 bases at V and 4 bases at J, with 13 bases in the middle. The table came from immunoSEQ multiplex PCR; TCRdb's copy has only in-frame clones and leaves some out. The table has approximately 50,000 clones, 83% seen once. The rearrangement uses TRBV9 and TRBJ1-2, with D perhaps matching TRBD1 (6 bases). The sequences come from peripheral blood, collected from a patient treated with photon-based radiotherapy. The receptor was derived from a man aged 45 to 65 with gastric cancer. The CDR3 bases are TGTGCCAGCAGCGTAGGGAACAGGGAGGGCTATGGCTACACCTTC. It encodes CASSVGNREGYGYTF. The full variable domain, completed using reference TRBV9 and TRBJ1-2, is DSGVTQTPKHLITATGQRVTLRCSPRSGDLSVYWYQQSLDQGLQFLIQYYNGEERAKGNILERFSAQQFPDLHSELNLSSLELGDSALYFCASSVGNREGYGYTFGSGTRLTVV.